Sequencing of this T cell receptor (beta chain) was carried out in a study of OX40 agonist ivuxolimab in advanced cancers. A note on this clone: Its cognate antigen is unknown.

Findings and caveats of the study: There were also nonresponders showing low normalized T-cell clonal expansion. The average count of expanded clones was higher among CD8+ T cells than among CD4+. With doses of 0.1-3.0 mg/kg, partial responders showed among the lowest clonal expansion.

Produced via immunoSEQ multiplex PCR; TCRdb's table is partial and in-frame only. The sample contains about 14,000 clones, about four fifths of which appear only once. This CDR3 comprises 12 residues. Germline V gene lookup returns CDR1 MGHRA and CDR2 YSYEKL. V gave up 6 bases and J gave up 4 bases; unmatched junction bases: 2. The study sampled blood at baseline, cycle 4 day 1, and cycle 7 day 1. V and J are TRBV4-1 and TRBJ1-2; 7 bases match TRBD1. The sequence was obtained from an adult with an advanced solid tumor such as melanoma, head and neck, liver or kidney cancer. The sequenced sample was CD4+ or CD8+ T cells sorted from blood, obtained in a trial of the OX40 agonist ivuxolimab. CDR3 sequence reads: CASRGQSYGYTF. The DNA for the CDR3 is TGCGCCAGCAGGGGACAGAGCTATGGCTACACCTTC.